A selection of T cell receptor beta chains follows, all from one sample in a study of T-cell memory formation after mild COVID-19. A single record per CDR3 protein comes from TCRdb applying MiXCR to the 5' RACE reads. The sample yields around 320,000 distinct CDR3 sequences, approximately 29% seen once. Sequencing input: PBMCs or a T cell subset sorted from them (not recorded which). Receptor source: an adult woman who had mild COVID-19 (a few samples of this study predate the infection). Cell type and time point are not known. Each CDR3 is given with its conserved first and last residue. D genes are given only for firm matches. Expanded clones get a size class; other rows say once, few or many, or leave the size out.

j_gene	v_gene	d_gene	abundance	CDR3nt	CDR3aa
TRBJ2-2	TRBV15	.	few	TGTGCCACCAGCAGAGCCACTAGATCCGGGGAGCTGTTTTTT	CATSRATRSGELFF
TRBJ2-7	TRBV27	.	few	TGTGCCAGCAGTTTAAGTGAAGCGCTTAACGGTTACGAGCAGTACTTC	CASSLSEALNGYEQYF
TRBJ2-7	TRBV5-6	.	.	TGTGCCAGCAGCGCCGGGGATGCCAAGCAGTACTTC	CASSAGDAKQYF
TRBJ1-6	TRBV12-3/TRBV12-4	TRBD1	.	TGTGCCAGCAGTCGCAGACAGGGATGGTCACCCCTCCACTTT	CASSRRQGWSPLHF
TRBJ2-3	TRBV7-3	.	many	TGTGCCAGCATTCAGGGTCCCGGGACCTCCCGACCGGGGTATTTT	CASIQGPGTSRPGYF
TRBJ2-3	TRBV5-1	.	.	TGCGCCAGCAGCTTGGGAAGCAGGAGCACAGATACGCAGTATTTT	CASSLGSRSTDTQYF
TRBJ2-1	TRBV25-1	.	once	TGTGCCAGCACCGAGGGGGGTAGCTCCTACAATGAGCAGTTCTTC	CASTEGGSSYNEQFF
TRBJ2-7	TRBV5-5	TRBD1	once	TGTGCCAGCAGCTTACGTCTTGGGACAGGGGTGAGCGAGCAGTACTTC	CASSLRLGTGVSEQYF
TRBJ2-3	TRBV7-2	.	.	TGTGCCAGCAGCACCCTGAAGGGTAGCACAGATACGCAGTATTTT	CASSTLKGSTDTQYF
TRBJ2-7	TRBV4-3	TRBD1	.	TGCGCCAGCAGCCAAGGGCATCCACAGGGGTCTTACTACGAGCAGTACTTC	CASSQGHPQGSYYEQYF
TRBJ1-2	TRBV20-1	TRBD1	once	TGCAGTGCTAGAGTAACAGGGGAACACTATGGCTACACCTTC	CSARVTGEHYGYTF
TRBJ2-2	TRBV24-1	TRBD1	many	TGTGCCACCAGTGATCCCCGGACAGGGAACACCGGGGAGCTGTTTTTT	CATSDPRTGNTGELFF
TRBJ2-3	TRBV21-1	.	few	TGTGCCAGCAGCAAAGGGCCAGAAGAATCCACAGATACGCAGTATTTT	CASSKGPEESTDTQYF
TRBJ2-3	TRBV20-1	.	.	TGCAGTGCCAAAAGCGGGGATACGCAGTATTTT	CSAKSGDTQYF
TRBJ2-1	TRBV12-3/TRBV12-4	.	.	TGTGCCAGCCGGACGCGATTGGATGAGCAGTTCTTC	CASRTRLDEQFF
TRBJ2-5	TRBV9	.	few	TGTGCCAGCAGCGGCGGGACAGAAGAGACCCAGTACTTC	CASSGGTEETQYF
TRBJ1-5	TRBV9	.	many	TGTGCCAGCAGCGTATCCCCCGGGGGAGATCAGCCCCAGCATTTT	CASSVSPGGDQPQHF
TRBJ2-7	TRBV9	.	few	TGTGCCAGCAGCTCTGACTCCGCGTACGAGCAGTACTTC	CASSSDSAYEQYF
TRBJ1-1	TRBV6-2/TRBV6-3	.	.	TGTGCCATATCCCGACAGCGTCCGAGGACTGAAGCTTTCTTT	CAISRQRPRTEAFF
TRBJ1-1	TRBV7-9	.	many	TGTGCCAGCAGCTTAGCAGGGGTAGGGACTGAAGCTTTCTTT	CASSLAGVGTEAFF
TRBJ2-1	TRBV5-1	.	.	TGCGCCAGCAGCTTGGCTGGGGGGTGGGTGGCTGACAATGAGCAGTTCTTC	CASSLAGGWVADNEQFF
TRBJ2-1	TRBV7-3	TRBD2	.	TGTGCCAGTGGACTAGCGGACAATGAGCAGTTCTTC	CASGLADNEQFF
TRBJ1-1	TRBV12-3/TRBV12-4	.	.	TGTGCCAGCTTGCCGACCATAAACACTGAAGCTTTCTTT	CASLPTINTEAFF
TRBJ2-1	TRBV6-5	.	few	TGTGCCAGCAGTTATGGCCAGGGGGGTGAGCAGTTCTTC	CASSYGQGGEQFF
TRBJ2-5	TRBV3-1	.	.	TGTGCCAGCAGCCAAGGGGGGGAGGCCCAGTACTTC	CASSQGGEAQYF
TRBJ2-2	TRBV7-9	.	few	TGTGCCAGCAGCTCGTCCCGAGATGGGACCGGGGAGCTGTTTTTT	CASSSSRDGTGELFF
TRBJ2-2	TRBV27	TRBD2	.	TGTGCCAGCAGTACCTCGGGACTAGCGCGACCCGGGGAGCTGTTTTTT	CASSTSGLARPGELFF
TRBJ2-2	TRBV14	.	.	TGTGCCAGCAGCCAAAACCGGCAGGGGTCGAACACCGGGGAGCTGTTTTTT	CASSQNRQGSNTGELFF
TRBJ2-3	TRBV20-1	.	.	TGCAGTGCTAAGGTGGGAGCGGGCCCAGATACGCAGTATTTT	CSAKVGAGPDTQYF
TRBJ2-7	TRBV20-1	TRBD2	.	TGCAGTGCCCCGGGACTAGCGGGAGACGAGCAGTACTTC	CSAPGLAGDEQYF
TRBJ2-3	TRBV24-1	.	few	TGTGCCATCGAGGCAGGCGGGAAAACAGATACGCAGTATTTT	CAIEAGGKTDTQYF
TRBJ1-1	TRBV12-3/TRBV12-4	.	.	TGTGCCAGCAGTAGGGGCGGGATGGTAGCTTTCTTT	CASSRGGMVAFF
TRBJ2-1	TRBV19	.	.	TGTGCCAGTAGTATAGTGGGATTGGGCAATGAGCAGTTCTTC	CASSIVGLGNEQFF
TRBJ1-4	TRBV12-3/TRBV12-4	TRBD1	.	TGTGCCAGCAGGACAGGGGTGTATAACGAAAAACTGTTTTTT	CASRTGVYNEKLFF
TRBJ2-5	TRBV7-3	TRBD2	.	TGTGCCAGCAGCCTCGGGGGGGATAGAGAGACCCAGTACTTC	CASSLGGDRETQYF
TRBJ2-1	TRBV2	.	few	TGTGCCAGCAGCGGGATCCTTAGACTAGCCTACAATGAGCAGTTCTTC	CASSGILRLAYNEQFF
TRBJ2-7	TRBV27	TRBD1	few	TGTGCCAAATCACCGGGGACAGGGGAGTACGAGCAGTACTTC	CAKSPGTGEYEQYF
TRBJ2-7	TRBV30	.	.	TGTGCCTGGAATCCCCCAGGATTACTTAGGGAGCAGTACTTC	CAWNPPGLLREQYF
TRBJ2-7	TRBV7-2	.	.	TGTGCCAGCAGCTTAGGAAGGGGTATCTACGAGCAGTACTTC	CASSLGRGIYEQYF
TRBJ2-7	TRBV29-1	TRBD1	.	TGCAGCGCGGGACAGGGGCAGCAGTACTTC	CSAGQGQQYF
TRBJ2-6	TRBV2	.	few	TGTGCCAGCAGTGGGGCCGGGGCCTCTGGGGCCAACGTCCTGACTTTC	CASSGAGASGANVLTF
TRBJ2-1	TRBV5-1	TRBD1	.	TGCGCCAGCAGGGCACAGGGGGAGTACAATGAGCAGTTCTTC	CASRAQGEYNEQFF
TRBJ2-5	TRBV4-1	.	.	TGCGCCAGCAGCTTCCTCGGGGGAGCGGAGACCCAGTACTTC	CASSFLGGAETQYF
TRBJ1-4	TRBV7-2	.	.	TGTGCCAGCAGCTATACGGACAATCGGCCTAATGAAAAACTGTTTTTT	CASSYTDNRPNEKLFF
TRBJ2-2	TRBV29-1	.	.	TGCAGCGCAGGACAGCACACCGGGGAGCTGTTTTTT	CSAGQHTGELFF
TRBJ2-2	TRBV6-2/TRBV6-3	.	few	TGTGCCAGCAGCACTTCCCTCTACACCGGGGAGCTGTTTTTT	CASSTSLYTGELFF